These T cell receptor beta chains were read from a single sample in a study of blood T cell repertoires in COVID-19. Profiling relied on immunoSEQ multiplex PCR, and the TCRdb table lists in-frame clones only, not all of them. Among about 190,000 clones listed, 70% to 90% were seen once. Sequenced: peripheral blood. The source is an elderly man with COVID-19, enrolled during active disease. The CDR3 runs from the conserved cysteine through the conserved F or W. The order of the fields is clone size, CDR3 length, V gene, D gene, J gene, CDR3 protein, CDR3 DNA. The D gene is left open where the match is weak. Size is omitted from some rows. Given values are once, few, many or a class for expanded clones.

.,14,TRBV7-2,TRBD1,TRBJ2-3,CASSTGQVPYTQYF,TGTGCCAGCAGCACTGGACAGGTACCGTATACGCAGTATTTT
.,18,TRBV9,TRBD1,TRBJ2-1,CASSVGRGPGISYNEQFF,TGTGCCAGCAGCGTAGGCAGGGGGCCCGGCATTTCCTACAATGAGCAGTTCTTC
.,15,TRBV28,.,TRBJ1-1,CASSLRGKQGPEAFF,TGTGCCAGCAGTTTAAGAGGAAAACAGGGTCCCGAAGCTTTCTTT
.,14,TRBV19,.,TRBJ2-2,CASSIGHRTGELFF,TGTGCCAGTAGTATTGGACATCGCACCGGGGAGCTGTTTTTT
.,13,TRBV7-8,.,TRBJ1-2,CASSLVQGYGYTF,TGTGCCAGCAGCTTAGTTCAGGGCTATGGCTACACCTTC
few,16,TRBV7-2,.,TRBJ2-3,CASSLGLAMGTDTQYF,TGTGCCAGCAGCTTAGGCCTAGCGATGGGCACAGATACGCAGTATTTT
many,16,TRBV6-1,.,TRBJ1-3,CASSEVLESSGNTIYF,TGTGCCAGCAGTGAAGTCCTTGAGTCCTCTGGAAACACCATATATTTT
.,17,TRBV19,.,TRBJ2-1,CASSFRGRSSSYNEQFF,TGTGCCAGTAGCTTCAGGGGACGGAGCAGCTCCTACAATGAGCAGTTCTTC
.,14,TRBV2,.,TRBJ1-2,CASSGDSSDYGYTF,TGTGCCAGCAGTGGTGACAGTTCGGACTATGGCTACACCTTC
.,12,TRBV6-1,.,TRBJ2-3,CASSEWAPTQYF,TGTGCCAGCAGTGAGTGGGCGCCTACGCAGTATTTT
once,14,TRBV28,TRBD1,TRBJ2-7,CASTNPRQGHEQYF,TGTGCCAGTACAAACCCCCGACAGGGCCACGAGCAGTACTTC
once,16,TRBV6-5,TRBD2,TRBJ2-1,CASSSPGTSGGYEQFF,TGTGCCAGCAGTTCCCCGGGGACTAGCGGGGGTTATGAGCAGTTCTTC
.,15,TRBV19,.,TRBJ2-2,CASSAQGSPTGELFF,TGTGCCAGTAGTGCCCAGGGGTCTCCGACCGGGGAGCTGTTTTTT
.,17,TRBV5-8,.,TRBJ1-2,CASSLGQGFPADYGYTF,TGTGCCAGCAGCTTGGGGCAGGGATTTCCCGCGGACTATGGCTACACCTTC
.,13,TRBV7-9,TRBD1,TRBJ1-4,CASSLTQGGKLFF,TGTGCCAGCAGCTTAACCCAGGGGGGAAAACTGTTTTTT
.,14,TRBV6-5,TRBD1,TRBJ2-5,CASDRAQGRETQYF,TGTGCCAGCGACAGGGCCCAGGGAAGAGAGACCCAGTACTTC
few,14,TRBV7-9,TRBD1,TRBJ1-5,CASSLEGGILPQHF,TGTGCCAGCAGCTTAGAAGGGGGCATATTACCCCAGCATTTT
.,14,TRBV7-2,.,TRBJ1-3,CASSLGLSGNTIYF,TGTGCCAGCAGCTTAGGGCTCTCTGGAAACACCATATATTTT
.,14,TRBV7-2,.,TRBJ1-2,CASSSDSANYGYTF,TGTGCCAGCAGCTCGGACAGCGCTAACTATGGCTACACCTTC
.,17,TRBV19,.,TRBJ1-5,CASETGSLGFGNQPQHF,TGTGCCTCAGAGACCGGGAGCTTAGGGTTCGGCAATCAGCCCCAGCATTTT
.,13,TRBV2,.,TRBJ2-1,CASSDFYYNEQFF,TGTGCCAGCAGTGACTTTTACTACAATGAGCAGTTCTTC